This T cell receptor (beta chain) was captured in a study of T cell responses to AZD1222 COVID-19 vaccine. Sequencing used immunoSEQ multiplex PCR; TCRdb keeps in-frame clones, though not all of them. The table has 150,000 or so clones, roughly nine tenths seen once. Material: peripheral blood, obtained on day 0 of AZD1222 vaccination. This TCR was sampled from an adult in good health.

CDR3 DNA sequence: TGTGCCAGCTCACCGACCTATAACAAGAACACTGAAGCTTTCTTT. This translates into CASSPTYNKNTEAFF. The V call is TRBV18, the J call TRBJ1-1; D remains ambiguous. Trimming stripped 3 bases from V and 1 base from J, with 12 bases between. Germline V gene lookup returns CDR1 KGHSH and CDR2 LQKENI. CDR3 length: 15 amino acids.